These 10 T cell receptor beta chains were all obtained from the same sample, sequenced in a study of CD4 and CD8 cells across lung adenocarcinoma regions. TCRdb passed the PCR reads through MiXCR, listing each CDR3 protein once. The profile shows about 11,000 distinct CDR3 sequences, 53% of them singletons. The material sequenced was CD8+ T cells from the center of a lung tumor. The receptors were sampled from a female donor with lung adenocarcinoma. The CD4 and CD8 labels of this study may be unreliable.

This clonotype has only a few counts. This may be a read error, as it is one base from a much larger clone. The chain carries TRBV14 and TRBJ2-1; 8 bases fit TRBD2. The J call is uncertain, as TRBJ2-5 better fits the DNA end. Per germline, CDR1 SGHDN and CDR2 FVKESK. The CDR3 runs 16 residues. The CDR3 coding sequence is TGTGCCAACAGCCGACTGGCCAGCGGGGGAGGAGAGACCCAGTACTTC. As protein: CANSRLASGGGETQYF.

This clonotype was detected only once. The CDR3 DNA reads TGTGCCAGCAGTTACGGCGGGCCACCCTACGAGCAGTACTTC. Protein product: CASSYGGPPYEQYF. The genes are TRBV6-5 and TRBJ2-5; weak D call: TRBD2 (5 bases). The J call may be mistaken, given a closer DNA end match to TRBJ2-7. This CDR3 has 14 residues. Per the germline V gene, CDR1 is MNHEY and CDR2 is SVGAGI.

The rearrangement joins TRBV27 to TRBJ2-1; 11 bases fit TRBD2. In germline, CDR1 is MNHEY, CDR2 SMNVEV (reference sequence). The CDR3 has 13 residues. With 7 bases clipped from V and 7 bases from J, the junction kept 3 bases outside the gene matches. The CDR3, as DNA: TGTGCCAGCACCTTAGCGGGAGGGAATGAGCAGTTCTTC. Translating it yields CASTLAGGNEQFF.

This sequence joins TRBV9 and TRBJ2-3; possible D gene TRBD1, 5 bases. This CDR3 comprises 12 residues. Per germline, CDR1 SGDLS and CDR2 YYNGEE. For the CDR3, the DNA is TGTCCCCAGGGTGTAGGGACAGATACGCAGTATTTT. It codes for CPQGVGTDTQYF.

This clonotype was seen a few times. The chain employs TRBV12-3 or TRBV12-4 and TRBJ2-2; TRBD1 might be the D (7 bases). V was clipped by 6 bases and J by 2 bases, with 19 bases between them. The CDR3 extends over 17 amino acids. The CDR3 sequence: CASSPWTGGVNTGELFF. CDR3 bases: TGTGCCAGCAGCCCCTGGACAGGAGGGGTCAACACCGGGGAGCTGTTTTTT.

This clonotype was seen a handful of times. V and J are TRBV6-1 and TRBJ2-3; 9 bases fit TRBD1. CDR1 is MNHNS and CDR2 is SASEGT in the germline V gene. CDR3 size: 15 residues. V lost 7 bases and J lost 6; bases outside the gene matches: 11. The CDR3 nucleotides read TGTGCCAGCAAGGCACAGGGGGCTCGGTTGGATACGCAGTATTTT. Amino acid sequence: CASKAQGARLDTQYF.

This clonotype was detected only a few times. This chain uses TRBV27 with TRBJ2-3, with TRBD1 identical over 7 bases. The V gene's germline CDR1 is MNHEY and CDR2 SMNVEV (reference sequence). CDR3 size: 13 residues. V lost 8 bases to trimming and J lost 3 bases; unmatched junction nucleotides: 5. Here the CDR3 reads CASGEQGTDTQYF. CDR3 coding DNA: TGTGCCAGCGGAGAACAGGGGACAGATACGCAGTATTTT.

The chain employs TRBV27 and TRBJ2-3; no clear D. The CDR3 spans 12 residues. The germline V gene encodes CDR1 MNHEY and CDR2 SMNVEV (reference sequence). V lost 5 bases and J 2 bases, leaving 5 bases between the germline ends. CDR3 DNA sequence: TGTGCCAGCAGTCACCTCACAGATACGCAGTATTTT. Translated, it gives CASSHLTDTQYF.

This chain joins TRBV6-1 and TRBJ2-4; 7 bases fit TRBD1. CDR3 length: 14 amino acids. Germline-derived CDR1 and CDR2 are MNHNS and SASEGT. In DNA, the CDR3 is TGTGCGGGCAGAGGGGGCCTAGACCAAGAGACTCAGTACTTC. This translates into CAGRGGLDQETQYF.

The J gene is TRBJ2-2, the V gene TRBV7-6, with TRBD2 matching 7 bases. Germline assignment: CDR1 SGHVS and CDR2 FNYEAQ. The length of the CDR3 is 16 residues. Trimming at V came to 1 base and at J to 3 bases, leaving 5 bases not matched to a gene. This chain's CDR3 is CASSLVVSGYTGELFF. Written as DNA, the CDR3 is TGTGCCAGCAGCTTAGTAGTTAGCGGGTACACCGGGGAGCTGTTTTTT.